These T cell receptor beta chains were read from a single sample in a study of blood T cell repertoires in COVID-19. Clones were read by immunoSEQ multiplex PCR, and TCRdb kept only the in-frame ones, dropping some. The repertoire consists of about 110,000 clones, with around 81% occurring once and the leading ten covering approximately 40%. The material sequenced was peripheral blood. Source of these receptors: a man older than 75 with acute or convalescent COVID-19. The CDR3 runs from the conserved cysteine through the conserved F or W. Each record gives: J gene, V gene, D gene, CDR3 protein, CDR3 DNA. A D gene is named only where the DNA matches it firmly.

TRBJ2-1	TRBV30	TRBD1	CAWSEGQYNEQFF	TGTGCCTGGAGCGAGGGACAGTACAATGAGCAGTTCTTC
TRBJ1-1	TRBV2	-	CASSEHLNTEAFF	TGTGCCAGCAGTGAACACTTGAACACTGAAGCTTTCTTT
TRBJ1-5	TRBV28	TRBD1	CASTPPDREGQPQHF	TGTGCCAGCACACCACCGGACAGGGAAGGTCAGCCCCAGCATTTT
TRBJ1-5	TRBV19	-	CASSTQTGRSNQPQHF	TGTGCCAGTAGTACCCAGACAGGTAGGAGCAATCAGCCCCAGCATTTT
TRBJ1-5	TRBV6-2/TRBV6-3	-	CASSYSLTGPSNQPQHF	TGTGCCAGCAGTTACAGTCTGACAGGCCCGAGCAATCAGCCCCAGCATTTT
TRBJ2-7	TRBV5-5	TRBD2	CASIPELGLAGNEQYF	TGTGCCAGCATCCCGGAGTTGGGGCTAGCGGGAAACGAGCAGTACTTC
TRBJ1-5	TRBV6-5	TRBD1	CASSRDRVDQPQHF	TGTGCCAGCAGTCGGGACAGGGTTGATCAGCCCCAGCATTTT
TRBJ1-2	TRBV18	-	CASSPLEYQTGGYTF	TGTGCCAGCTCACCCCTAGAGTATCAGACAGGTGGCTACACCTTC
TRBJ1-1	TRBV18	-	CASSPSGGATEAFF	TGTGCCAGCTCACCGAGCGGAGGGGCCACTGAAGCTTTCTTT
TRBJ2-7	TRBV19	TRBD1	CASSPRDRSSYEQYF	TGTGCCAGTAGTCCCCGGGACAGGAGCTCCTACGAGCAGTACTTC
TRBJ1-6	TRBV7-2	-	CASSLRRSYNSPLHF	TGTGCCAGCAGCTTACGGAGGAGTTATAATTCACCCCTCCACTTT